This T cell receptor beta chain is drawn from a study of low-dose radiotherapy and immunotherapy resistance in tumors. Looking at the study overall: Every two weeks patients got nivolumab 240 mg flat dose, plus ipilimumab 1 mg/kg every six weeks, intravenously. Cyclophosphamide infusions of 200 mg/m2 came every two weeks, one day before radiation-immunotherapy. Study patients were administered oral aspirin at 300 mg daily for four cycles from cycle 1 day 1.

TRAV- and TRBV-specific primers primed first-strand cDNA, covering alpha and beta chains. The PCR that amplified TCRs ran for around 20 cycles, relying on a constant-region primer and a V-primer adapter. In vitro transcription amplified the mRNA that had been isolated. MiXCR, run by TCRdb on the reads, gives a single entry per CDR3 protein. The sample has 40,000 or so distinct CDR3 sequences, less than 30% seen once. Germline V gives CDR1 SNHLY, CDR2 FYNNEI. Between the trimmed V and J ends, which lost 6 bases and 6 bases, there was a span of 15 bases. This CDR3 is 13 amino acids long. This clonotype has a count of ten or more. The time point: after trial treatment. The sample's treatment: LDRT plus nivolumab, ipilimumab, low-dose cyclophosphamide and aspirin (RACIN trial).

This clonotype originated in a male donor with prostate cancer. This rearrangement joins TRBV2 to TRBJ2-7, with TRBD2 as a possible D gene (6 bases). The material was PBMCs, obtained after low-dose radiotherapy plus immunotherapy. The CDR3, as DNA: TGTGCCAGCAGGGATCCCGGGGAGGCCGAGCAGTACTTC. This gives the protein CASRDPGEAEQYF.